This TCR beta chain emerged from a study of identifying expanded T cells in peripheral blood. Regarding the study as a whole: Clone count variance between roughly two-week samples rose with total template count. Technical replicates showed roughly 1.2 changed clones; two weeks 15 to 20; four weeks 19.

For this clone: Its antigen is unknown.

Collection occurred without any documented infections or immune events in donors. This table comes from immunoSEQ multiplex PCR, and its TCRdb copy is limited to in-frame clones, with some not included. The table records 100,000 to 150,000 clones, 70% to 90% of them present only once. Germline V gene sequence: CDR1 SGHVS, CDR2 FQNEAQ. The CDR3 length is 16 residues. Trimming took 1 base from V and 0 from J; bases not matched to a gene: 3. The sample taken for sequencing was blood. The genes are TRBV7-8 and TRBJ2-1; 7 nucleotides match TRBD2. The receptor's source is a person aged 18-69 years in good health. The CDR3 is CASSLEAGSSYNEQFF. CDR3 bases: TGTGCCAGCAGCTTAGAAGCGGGAAGCTCCTACAATGAGCAGTTCTTC.